These 8 T cell receptor beta chains were all obtained from the same sample, sequenced in a study of a mutant IDH1 vaccine in newly diagnosed glioma. TCRdb's table, derived via immunoSEQ multiplex PCR, lists solely in-frame clones and lacks some. The table lists approximately 45,000 clones, 80% to 95% of them singletons. Time point here: week 35, safety follow-up. A single vaccine dose contained 300 ug of mutant IDH1 20-mer peptide, and topical imiquimod was used with it. No antigen has been assigned to these receptors. The input for sequencing was PBMCs, taken from a glioma patient whose treatment included an IDH1 peptide vaccine. Receptor source: a man aged 45-65 years with glioma.

The chain has TRBV5-1 and TRBJ2-1; D is perhaps TRBD1 (6 bases). The V end lost 2 bases, the J end lost 3 bases, and 12 bases lay between the germline ends. Looked up from germline, CDR1 is SGHRS and CDR2 is YFSETQ. The CDR3 has 15 amino acids. The DNA of the CDR3 is TGCGCCAGCAGCTTAGCACAGGGTCGCTACAATGAGCAGTTCTTC. The encoded protein is CASSLAQGRYNEQFF.

The chain links TRBV5-1 to TRBJ2-7, with 9 bases matching TRBD2. V was clipped by 2 bases and J by 3 bases; unmatched bases: 6. The germline V gene has CDR1 SGHRS and CDR2 YFSETQ. The CDR3 has 15 residues. Written as DNA, the CDR3 is TGCGCCAGCAGCTTATCCGGGACTAGCTTCTACGAGCAGTACTTC. Translation: CASSLSGTSFYEQYF. Variable domain in full (rest from reference TRBV5-1 and TRBJ2-7): KAGVTQTPRYLIKTRGQQVTLSCSPISGHRSVSWYQQTPGQGLQFLFEYFSETQRNKGNFPGRFSGRQFSNSRSEMNVSTLELGDSALYLCASSLSGTSFYEQYFGPGTRLTVT.

The chain links TRBV7-9 to TRBJ2-7; possibly TRBD1 for D (6 bases). Germline V gene sequence: CDR1 SEHNR, CDR2 FQNEAQ (reference sequence). This CDR3 has 15 amino acids. V lost 4 bases to trimming and J lost 0 bases, with 13 bases between them. The CDR3 region is CASSSGQNPSYEQYF. The CDR3 bases are TGTGCCAGCAGCTCCGGACAGAACCCCTCCTACGAGCAGTACTTC. Filled out from reference TRBV7-9 and TRBJ2-7, the complete variable domain reads DTGVSQNPRHKITKRGQNVTFRCDPISEHNRLYWYRQTLGQGPEFLTYFQNEAQLEKSRLLSDRFSAERPKGSFSTLEIQRTEQGDSAMYLCASSSGQNPSYEQYFGPGTRLTVT.

This chain's CDR3 is CASSPVSGIQTQYF. For the CDR3, the DNA is TGTGCCAGCAGTCCTGTGTCAGGGATACAGACCCAGTACTTC. V and J are TRBV2 and TRBJ2-5; D may be TRBD1 (5 bases). V lost 5 bases to trimming and J lost 6 bases, with 16 bases between them. The germline V gene has CDR1 SNHLY and CDR2 FYNNEI. The CDR3 sequence is 14 residues long.

J is TRBJ2-5 and V is TRBV7-2, with unresolved D. CDR3 length: 11 residues. V gave up 5 bases and J gave up 2 bases, with 3 bases separating them. CDR1 is SGHTA and CDR2 is FQGNSA in the germline V gene. The CDR3 DNA reads TGTGCCAGCAGCAAACAAGAGACCCAGTACTTC. Protein: CASSKQETQYF.

The genes are TRBV15 and TRBJ2-3; maybe TRBD1 (6 bases). The CDR3 has 13 residues. V lost 5 bases and J 4 bases, leaving 10 bases between the germline ends. CDR1 is LNHNV and CDR2 is YYDKDF in the germline V gene (reference sequence). This CDR3 is CATSLGAPDTQYF. In DNA form, the CDR3 reads TGTGCCACCAGCTTGGGGGCCCCAGATACGCAGTATTTT.

The CDR3 loop reads CAWSVAVTYGYTF. CDR3 sequence (DNA): TGTGCCTGGAGTGTGGCAGTAACCTATGGCTACACCTTC. The V call is TRBV30, the J call TRBJ1-2; D uncertain. CDR3 length equals 13 residues. The V gene's germline CDR1 is GTSNPN and CDR2 SVGIG (reference sequence). The ends were cut back, 0 bases at V and 4 bases at J, with 9 bases in the middle.

V and J are TRBV6-6 and TRBJ2-1; either TRBD1 or TRBD2 may fit D (7 bases each). V was clipped by 5 bases and J by 14 bases, with 22 bases between them. Looked up from germline, CDR1 is MNHNY and CDR2 is SVGAGI (reference sequence). The CDR3 has 14 amino acids. CDR3 sequence reads: CASSRGARETGKFF. The CDR3 DNA is TGTGCCAGCAGTCGCGGCGCGCGGGAGACAGGGAAGTTCTTC.